This T cell receptor (beta chain) was found in a study of T cell repertoires in cytomegalovirus infection (dated by TCRdb to between 2018 and 2021). About the study as a whole: Donor HLA type was relevant to the analysis, because carriage of CMV infection together with the matching HLA type was indicated by public TCR beta signatures. What the research found in general, with its limitations: Carriers of CMV infection plus the relevant HLA type were discriminated by the cumulative frequency of public TCR beta family members in the study cohort and in an independent roughly 370-donor cohort. The ex vivo response was dominated by HLA-C-restricted CMV-specific TCR beta clonotypes, and the single most frequent clonotype in two of eight donors was supplied by these HLA-C-restricted clonotypes.

From the cysteine up to the phenylalanine, the CDR3 has a length of 14 residues. Only the CDR3 portion is preserved as DNA: 42 bases, with reading frame beginning at the first base. Relative to germline, V is 7 bases shorter and J is 0 bases shorter, with 12 bases between their ends. Sequencer: Illumina HiSeq 1500. Using fastp trimming at Q25 and MiXCR clonotype assembly, TCRdb reanalyzed the public sequencing data and kept in-frame beta chains. Rows with a matching CDR3 protein are joined into one entry that keeps the most common DNA and genes. The sample records 150,000 to 200,000 distinct CDR3 sequences, less than 9.5% of which are singletons. Of the sample, about 4.6% is held by the ten largest clones. In its sample, this clonotype was seen a few times. The antigen this receptor binds is unknown. Qualities for individual bases were not recorded, and no much larger clone is one base off.

This chain joins TRBV12-3 or TRBV12-4 to TRBJ2-5, with the D gene call left open. This clonotype was sampled from a human donor in good health (CMV status not recorded). Some clones in this sample may be carry-over from other donors' samples. Material for sequencing was PBMCs. The sequence in DNA is TGTGCCAGCAACCGCGTTTCAGACCAAGAGACCCAGTACTTC. It translates to CASNRVSDQETQYF.